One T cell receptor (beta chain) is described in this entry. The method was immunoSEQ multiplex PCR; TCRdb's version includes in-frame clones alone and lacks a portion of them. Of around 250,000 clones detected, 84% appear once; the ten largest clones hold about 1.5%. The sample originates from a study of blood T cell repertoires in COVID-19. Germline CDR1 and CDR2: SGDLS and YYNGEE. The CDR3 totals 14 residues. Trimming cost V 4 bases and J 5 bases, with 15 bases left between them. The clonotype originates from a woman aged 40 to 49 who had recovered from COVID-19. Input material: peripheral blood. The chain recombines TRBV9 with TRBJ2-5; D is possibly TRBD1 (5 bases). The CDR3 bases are TGTGCCAGCAGCCTCGGGCAGCCAGGGGAGACCCAGTACTTC. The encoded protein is CASSLGQPGETQYF. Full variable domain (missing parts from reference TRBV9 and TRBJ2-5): DSGVTQTPKHLITATGQRVTLRCSPRSGDLSVYWYQQSLDQGLQFLIQYYNGEERAKGNILERFSAQQFPDLHSELNLSSLELGDSALYFCASSLGQPGETQYFGPGTRLLVL.